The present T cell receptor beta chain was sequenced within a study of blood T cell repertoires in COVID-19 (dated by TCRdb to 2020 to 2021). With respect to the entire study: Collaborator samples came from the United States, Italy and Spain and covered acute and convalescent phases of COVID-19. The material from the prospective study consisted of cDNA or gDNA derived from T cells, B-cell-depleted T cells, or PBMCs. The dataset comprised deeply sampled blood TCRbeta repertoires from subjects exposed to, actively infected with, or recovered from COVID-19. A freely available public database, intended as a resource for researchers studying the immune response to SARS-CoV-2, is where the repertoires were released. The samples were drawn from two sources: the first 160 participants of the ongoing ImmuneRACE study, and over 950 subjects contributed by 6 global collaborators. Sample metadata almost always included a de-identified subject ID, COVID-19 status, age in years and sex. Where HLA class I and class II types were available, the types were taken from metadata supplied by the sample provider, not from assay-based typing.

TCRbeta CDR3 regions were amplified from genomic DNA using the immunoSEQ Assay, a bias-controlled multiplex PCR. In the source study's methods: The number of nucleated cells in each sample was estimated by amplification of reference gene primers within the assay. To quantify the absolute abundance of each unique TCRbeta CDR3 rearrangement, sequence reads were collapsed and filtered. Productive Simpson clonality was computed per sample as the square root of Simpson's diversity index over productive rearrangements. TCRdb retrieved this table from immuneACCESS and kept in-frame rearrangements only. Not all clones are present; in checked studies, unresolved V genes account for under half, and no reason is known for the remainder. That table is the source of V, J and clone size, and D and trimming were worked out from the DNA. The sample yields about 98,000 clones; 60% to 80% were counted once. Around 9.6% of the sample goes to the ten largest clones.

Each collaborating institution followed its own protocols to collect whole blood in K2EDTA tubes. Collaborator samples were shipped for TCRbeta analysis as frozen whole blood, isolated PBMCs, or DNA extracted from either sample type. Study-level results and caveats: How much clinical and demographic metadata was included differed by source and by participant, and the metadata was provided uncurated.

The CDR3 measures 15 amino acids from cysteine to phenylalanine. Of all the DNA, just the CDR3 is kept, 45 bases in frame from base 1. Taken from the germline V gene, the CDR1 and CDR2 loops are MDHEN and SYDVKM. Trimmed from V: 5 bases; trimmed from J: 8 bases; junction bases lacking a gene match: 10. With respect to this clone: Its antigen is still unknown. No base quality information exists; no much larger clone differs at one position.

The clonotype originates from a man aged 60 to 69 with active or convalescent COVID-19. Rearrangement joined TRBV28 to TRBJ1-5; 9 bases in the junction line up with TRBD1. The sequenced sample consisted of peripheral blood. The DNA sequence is TGTGCCAGCAGTCCGACCGGGACAGGGAGGGAGCCCCAGCATTTT. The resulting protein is CASSPTGTGREPQHF.